The T cell receptor (beta chain) described here comes from a study of cytomegalovirus exposure and HLA in healthy donors. The PCR made use of 60 Vbeta and 13 Jbeta primers. Profiled with immunoSEQ multiplex PCR; TCRdb holds only in-frame clones, not every one. This table has about 90,000 clones, approximately 70% appearing once. Germline V gene lookup returns CDR1 LNHDA and CDR2 SQIVND (reference sequence). Between the trimmed V and J ends, which lost 7 bases and 2 bases, there was a span of 13 bases. This CDR3 spans 14 amino acids. Concerning this clone: Its antigen remains unknown.

Whole-study findings and limits: Analysis was carried out at a later point, and it linked a missense DCLRE1C variant to TCR beta V- and J-gene trimming. A previous analysis found most TCR beta V segments productive roughly 90% or roughly 30% of the time.

What was sequenced was PBMCs. The receptor was derived from a man aged 25 to 40 in good health and CMV-seronegative. The rearrangement links TRBV19 to TRBJ2-3, with TRBD1 as a possible D gene (6 bases). This CDR3 is CASKTGPHTDTQYF. The CDR3 coding sequence is TGTGCCAGTAAGACAGGTCCCCACACAGATACGCAGTATTTT.